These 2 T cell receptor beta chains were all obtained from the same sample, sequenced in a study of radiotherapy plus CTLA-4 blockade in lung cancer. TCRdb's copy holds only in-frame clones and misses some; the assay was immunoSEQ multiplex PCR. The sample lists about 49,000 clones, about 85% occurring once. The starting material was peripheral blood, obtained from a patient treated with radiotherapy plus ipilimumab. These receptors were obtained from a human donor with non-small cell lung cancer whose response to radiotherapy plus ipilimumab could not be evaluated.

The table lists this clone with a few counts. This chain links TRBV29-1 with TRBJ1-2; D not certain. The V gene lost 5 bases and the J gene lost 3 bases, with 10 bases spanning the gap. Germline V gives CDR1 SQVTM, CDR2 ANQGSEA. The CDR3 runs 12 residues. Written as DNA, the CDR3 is TGCAGCGTTAGCGGCAAAGACTATGGCTACACCTTC. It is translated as CSVSGKDYGYTF.

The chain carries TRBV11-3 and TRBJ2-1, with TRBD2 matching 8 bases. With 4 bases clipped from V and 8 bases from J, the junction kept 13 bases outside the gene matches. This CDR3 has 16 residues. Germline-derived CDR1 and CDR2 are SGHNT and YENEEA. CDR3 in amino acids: CASSYGTGGLGHEQFF. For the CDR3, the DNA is TGTGCCAGCAGCTACGGAACGGGAGGGCTGGGGCATGAGCAGTTCTTC.